This T cell receptor (beta chain) is from a study of blood T cell repertoires in COVID-19. About the study: PBMCs, B-cell-depleted T cells, or T cells provided the cDNA or gDNA that made up the material.

Sequenced by immunoSEQ multiplex PCR; TCRdb stores in-frame clones only, minus some. The sample yields 400,000 to 450,000 clones, about 89% seen once. The V end was cut by 0 bases, the J end by 5 bases, with 20 bases between. The length of the CDR3 is 17 residues. Germline V lookup: CDR1 SGHTS, CDR2 YDEGEE. Seattle patients were enrolled while actively infected and followed longitudinally. Source material: peripheral blood. This clonotype was sampled from a woman aged 40 to 50 with COVID-19, enrolled during active disease. The chain recombines TRBV5-8 with TRBJ1-2; D might be TRBD1 (5 bases). CDR3 DNA sequence: TGTGCCAGCAGCTTGGTAATAGCCGAGGACAAAGAATATGGCTACACCTTC. Translation: CASSLVIAEDKEYGYTF.